The clone carrying this TCR beta chain has just a few counts. This entry is derived from a study of T-cell memory formation after mild COVID-19. TCRdb independently ran MiXCR on the 5' RACE reads; one entry per CDR3 protein. The sample has under 600,000 distinct CDR3 sequences; about 20% are singletons. This CDR3 is built from 15 residues. Germline V gene sequence: CDR1 MNHEY, CDR2 SVGEGT. Trimming stripped 4 bases from V and 0 bases from J, with 10 bases between. This TCR was recovered from an adult woman who had mild COVID-19 (a few samples of this study predate the infection). Cell type and time point are not known. Sequencing used PBMCs or a T cell subset sorted from them (not recorded which). The V gene is TRBV6-2 or TRBV6-3, the J gene TRBJ1-5; unclear D gene. Written as DNA, the CDR3 is TGTGCCAGCAGTTCCGGCGGTGGTAGCAATCAGCCCCAGCATTTT. This encodes CASSSGGGSNQPQHF.